This T cell receptor beta chain was retrieved from a study of blood T cell repertoires in COVID-19. Libraries were prepared by immunoSEQ multiplex PCR; TCRdb keeps only in-frame clonotypes and omits some of them. The profile shows fewer than 350,000 clones, approximately 85% of them singletons. This TCR derives from a man aged 25 to 40 who had recovered from COVID-19. Input material: PBMCs or T cells enriched from blood (not recorded which).

The CDR3 spells CASSLSQGRETQYF. The CDR3 bases are TGTGCCAGCAGCTTGTCGCAGGGGCGGGAGACCCAGTACTTC. The chain recombines TRBV5-8 with TRBJ2-5; perhaps TRBD1 as D (6 bases). The CDR3 sequence is 14 residues long. The germline V and J ends were trimmed by 1 base and 5 bases, with 12 bases remaining between them. Germline V lookup: CDR1 SGHTS, CDR2 YDEGEE.